The present entry profiles one TCR beta chain with its context. The source of the sample is a study of shared clonotypes between healthy human individuals. In the naive CD8 group, cells lacked CD45RO and were positively selected for CCR7, so terminally differentiated effector memory CD45RA+ cells were left out. CDR1 and CDR2 (germline): PRHDT, FYEKMQ (reference sequence). The ends were cut back, 5 bases at V and 8 bases at J, with 15 bases in the middle. This CDR3 has 13 residues. Method: immunoSEQ multiplex PCR; TCRdb's copy keeps in-frame clones and lacks some. The profile shows about 600,000 clones, roughly 95% of them singletons.

Sequenced: naive CD8+ T cells sorted from blood. The sequence was collected from a woman aged 25 to 39 in good health. V and J are TRBV13 and TRBJ1-2, with D perhaps TRBD1 (5 bases). The CDR3 protein is CASSPGRDRGYTF. CDR3 nucleotide sequence: TGTGCCAGCAGCCCGGGGCGGGATCGGGGCTACACCTTC. Using reference TRBV13 and TRBJ1-2 for the parts outside the CDR3, the full variable domain is AAGVIQSPRHLIKEKRETATLKCYPIPRHDTVYWYQQGPGQDPQFLISFYEKMQSDKGSIPDRFSAQQFSDYHSELNMSSLELGDSALYFCASSPGRDRGYTFGSGTRLTVV.